The 4 T cell receptor beta chains listed next were all sequenced from one sample in a study of blood T cell repertoires in COVID-19. Repertoires were generated with immunoSEQ multiplex PCR, while TCRdb's copy carries only in-frame clones and drops some. The table shows roughly 32,000 clones, with around 77% occurring only once. The specimen was peripheral blood. These receptors were taken from a human donor in a cohort sampled during active COVID-19.

The V and J genes are TRBV18 and TRBJ2-1, with D perhaps TRBD1 (5 bases). CDR1 is KGHSH, CDR2 LQKENI, per germline. V lost 2 bases to trimming and J lost 9 bases, with 11 bases between them. This CDR3 is built from 13 residues. The CDR3 sequence is CASSPGAVGEQFF. CDR3 nucleotides: TGTGCCAGCTCACCAGGGGCGGTTGGTGAGCAGTTCTTC.

On this clone: One end of the junction does not line up with germline, which may come from a read error. The J gene is TRBJ2-3, the V gene TRBV28; TRBD1 matches at 9 bases. This CDR3 is built from 12 residues. The germline gives CDR1 MDHEN, CDR2 SYDVKM. The CDR3 region has the DNA TGTGCCAGCAGTTTATCCGGGACAGGGTTTGATTTT. This translates into CASSLSGTGFDF. The full variable domain, in which reference TRBV28 and TRBJ2-3 provide the parts outside the CDR3, is DVKVTQSSRYLVKRTGEKVFLECVQDMDHENMFWYRQDPGLGLRLIYFSYDVKMKEKGDIPEGYSVSREKKERFSLILESASTNQTSMYLCASSLSGTGFDFGPGTRLTVL.

The chain combines TRBV18 with TRBJ1-2, with D tentatively TRBD1 (6 bases). Germline V gene data show CDR1 as KGHSH and CDR2 as LQKENI. This CDR3 region has 14 residues. Trimming took off 6 bases at V and 2 bases at J, with 13 bases between the two ends. The CDR3 sequence: CASSRRGENYGYTF. Here the CDR3 DNA reads TGTGCCAGCTCGCGCAGGGGCGAAAACTATGGCTACACCTTC.

The chain couples TRBV30 to TRBJ2-1; 7 nucleotides match TRBD2. The V and J ends lost 1 base and 4 bases, in that order; junction bases with no gene match: 22. This CDR3 comprises 20 residues. The germline V gene encodes CDR1 GTSNPN and CDR2 SVGIG (reference sequence). The CDR3 is CAWSGEGLPVGLSAYNEQFF. For the CDR3, the DNA is TGTGCCTGGAGTGGGGAGGGGTTACCCGTCGGTCTGTCGGCGTACAATGAGCAGTTCTTC.